Below are 20 T cell receptor beta chains sequenced from a single sample in a study of T-cell memory formation after mild COVID-19. TCRdb called the 5' RACE reads again in MiXCR, with one record for every CDR3 protein. This table holds around 100,000 distinct CDR3 sequences, 22% found once. Sequenced input: PBMCs or a T cell subset sorted from them (not recorded which). All receptors come from a man aged 18 to 30 who had mild COVID-19 (a few samples of this study predate the infection). Cell type and time point are not known.

This chain joins TRBV11-1 and TRBJ2-3; D call uncertain. From germline, CDR1 is SGHAT and CDR2 FQDESV (reference sequence). This CDR3 has 14 amino acids. Trimming pared 5 bases from V and 4 bases from J, leaving 13 bases between. In nucleotides, the CDR3 is TGTGCCAGCAGCCCACCAAACATCGCAGATACGCAGTATTTT. Translated: CASSPPNIADTQYF.

This clonotype was seen only a few times. CDR3 loop: CSVEMGAGANYGYTF. The CDR3, as DNA: TGCAGCGTTGAAATGGGGGCTGGAGCTAACTATGGCTACACCTTC. The genes are TRBV29-1 and TRBJ1-2, with D possibly being TRBD1 (6 bases). CDR3 length: 15 amino acids. CDR1 and CDR2 from the germline V gene are SQVTM and ANQGSEA. Deletions cut 2 bases from V and 0 bases from J, with 13 bases between.

This chain uses TRBV15 with TRBJ2-3, with D uncertain. This CDR3 region has 14 residues. V lost 4 bases and J 3 bases, leaving 11 bases between the germline ends. CDR1 and CDR2 (germline): LNHNV, YYDKDF (reference sequence). The CDR3 loop is CATSIVRSTDTQYF. The CDR3 DNA is TGTGCCACCAGCATAGTGAGGTCAACAGATACGCAGTATTTT.

The J gene is TRBJ2-3, the V gene TRBV7-2, with D possibly matching TRBD1 (5 bases). The CDR3 is 15 residues long. Between the trimmed V and J ends, which lost 2 bases and 3 bases, there was a span of 12 bases. Germline CDR1 SGHTA, CDR2 FQGNSA. As DNA, the CDR3 is TGTGCCAGCAGCTTATCGTCAGGGCAGACAGATACGCAGTATTTT. Amino acid sequence: CASSLSSGQTDTQYF. Supplemented by reference TRBV7-2 and TRBJ2-3, the full variable domain reads GAGVSQSPSNKVTEKGKDVELRCDPISGHTALYWYRQSLGQGLEFLIYFQGNSAPDKSGLPSDRFSAERTGGSVSTLTIQRTQQEDSAVYLCASSLSSGQTDTQYFGPGTRLTVL.

The V gene is TRBV7-9, the J gene TRBJ1-3; no firm D call. V was clipped by 2 bases and J by 2 bases, with 13 bases between them. Germline values: CDR1 SEHNR, CDR2 FQNEAQ (reference sequence). The CDR3 covers 16 residues. The CDR3 DNA sequence: TGTGCCAGCAGCTTAAACCCAATTGGTCCTGGAAACACCATATATTTT. This codes for CASSLNPIGPGNTIYF.

This clonotype has only a few counts. This sequence joins TRBV13 and TRBJ2-2; 8 positions match TRBD1. The CDR3 length is 15 residues. Germline V CDR1 and CDR2: PRHDT, FYEKMQ (reference sequence). Germline trimming cut 2 bases from V and 7 bases from J; bases unmatched to any gene: 6. CDR3 loop: CASSLTAGGFGELFF. As DNA, the CDR3 is TGTGCCAGCAGCTTAACAGCAGGGGGCTTCGGGGAGCTGTTTTTT.

The chain joins TRBV7-8 to TRBJ1-5; D not certain. Trimming pared 11 bases from V and 3 bases from J, leaving 11 bases between. Germline values: CDR1 SGHVS, CDR2 FQNEAQ. The CDR3 runs 12 residues. CDR3 bases: TGTGCCTCCGCGGCCTACAATCAGCCCCAGCATTTT. It encodes CASAAYNQPQHF.

DNA of the CDR3: TGCGCCAGCAGCCAAGTGTTCGGGACAGGGGACTACGAGCAGTACTTC. As protein: CASSQVFGTGDYEQYF. This chain connects TRBV4-3 to TRBJ2-7; 10 bases fit TRBD1. The CDR3 covers 16 residues. V lost 1 base to trimming and J lost 3 bases; unmatched junction nucleotides: 6. CDR1 and CDR2 from the germline V gene are LGHNA and YSLEER.

This clonotype showed up just a few times. V and J are TRBV21-1 and TRBJ1-6; the table's D gene call, TRBD1, was not cross checked with the DNA. TRBV21-1 corresponds to a pseudogene. The CDR3 totals 18 residues. The CDR3 DNA reads as TGTGCCAGCAGCAAAGGGGGCGGGACCTTGTATTTCAATTCACCCCTCCACTTT. It is translated as CASSKGGGTLYFNSPLHF.

The chain joins TRBV7-9 to TRBJ2-5; tentatively, D is TRBD2 (6 bases). Trimming took 4 bases from V and 2 from J, leaving 20 bases between them. Germline V lookup: CDR1 SEHNR, CDR2 FQNEAQ (reference sequence). The CDR3 spans 17 residues. For the CDR3, the DNA is TGTGCCAGCAGCTCTCCGCCCACGCGGAGGGTTCAAGAGACCCAGTACTTC. It is translated as CASSSPPTRRVQETQYF.

The chain carries TRBV4-1 and TRBJ1-6; a weak D match, TRBD1 (5 bases). The CDR3 extends over 14 amino acids. Germline V lookup: CDR1 MGHRA, CDR2 YSYEKL. Trimming took 1 base from V and 7 from J, leaving 8 bases between them. The chain's CDR3 is CASSQAWGNSPLHF. The CDR3 nucleotides read TGCGCCAGCAGCCAAGCGTGGGGGAATTCACCCCTCCACTTT.

A few counts support this clonotype. The chain is built from TRBV19 and TRBJ2-1; 8 positions match TRBD1. The V segment lost 7 bases and the J segment 6 bases; nucleotides outside the gene matches: 2. This CDR3 spans 12 amino acids. Germline-derived CDR1 and CDR2 are LNHDA and SQIVND (reference sequence). CDR3 DNA sequence: TGTGCCAGTAAGACAGGGGTCAATGAGCAGTTCTTC. Encoded protein: CASKTGVNEQFF.

The genes are TRBV4-1 and TRBJ2-7; TRBD1 matches 10 bases. The CDR3 length is 15 residues. The trim removed 1 base at V and 4 bases at J, leaving 4 bases unmatched. The germline V gene has CDR1 MGHRA and CDR2 YSYEKL. The CDR3 DNA is TGCGCCAGCAGCCAAGGACAGGGGGCTGGTTACGAGCAGTACTTC. Its protein is CASSQGQGAGYEQYF.

This clonotype was seen only a few times. J is TRBJ2-1 and V is TRBV6-1; D ambiguous. The V end lost 10 bases, the J end lost 0 bases, and 19 bases lay between the germline ends. The CDR3 is 16 residues long. Germline CDR1 is MNHNS and CDR2 is SASEGT. CDR3 sequence (DNA): TGTGCCACCCTCGGCCCTGGCCCCAACTCCTACAATGAGCAGTTCTTC. Translating gives CATLGPGPNSYNEQFF.

The CDR3, as DNA: TGTGCCAGCAGTGAGGGGGCTACACTAACAGGGGGCGCCCGGGAAAAACTGTTTTTT. This gives the protein CASSEGATLTGGAREKLFF. The genes are TRBV6-5 and TRBJ1-4; 9 bases align to TRBD1. In germline, CDR1 is MNHEY, CDR2 SVGAGI. This CDR3 contains 19 residues. Unmatched junction bases numbered 21, after V lost 5 bases and J lost 8 bases.

There are a few counts of this clonotype. The V gene is TRBV6-6, the J gene TRBJ2-7, with D possibly matching TRBD2 (6 bases). CDR1 is MNHNY, CDR2 SVGAGI, per germline (reference sequence). Trimming removed 9 bases at V and 7 bases at J, with 13 bases between. The CDR3 has 11 amino acids. CDR3 protein: CASGHSGEQYF. The CDR3 DNA reads as TGTGCCAGTGGGCACAGCGGGGAGCAGTACTTC.

This clonotype showed up just a few times. CDR3 DNA: TGTGTAACCCAGCCGACACCGAACACTGAAGCTTTCTTT. This translates into CVTQPTPNTEAFF. The V and J genes are TRBV15 and TRBJ1-1; D uncertain. The CDR3 consists of 13 residues. The germline V gene has CDR1 LNHNV and CDR2 YYDKDF (reference sequence). The full variable domain, in which reference TRBV15 and TRBJ1-1 provide the parts outside the CDR3, is DAMVIQNPRYQVTQFGKPVTLSCSQTLNHNVMYWYQQKSSQAPKLLFHYYDKDFNNEADTPDNFQSRRPNTSFCFLDIRSPGLGDTAMYLCVTQPTPNTEAFFGQGTRLTVV.

This clonotype has ten or more counts. The CDR3 DNA is TGCGCCAGCAGCTTTGACAGGTGGAACACTGAAGCTTTCTTT. It encodes CASSFDRWNTEAFF. The chain combines TRBV5-1 with TRBJ1-1; maybe TRBD1 (6 bases). The CDR3 is 14 amino acids. V was shortened by 2 bases and J by 1 base, with 9 bases between the two germline ends. The germline V gene encodes CDR1 SGHRS and CDR2 YFSETQ.

The table lists this clonotype with many counts. The chain has TRBV7-2 and TRBJ2-1; the match to TRBD2 covers 12 bases. V was clipped by 5 bases and J by 5 bases; unmatched bases: 4. Germline-derived CDR1 and CDR2 are SGHTA and FQGNSA. The length of the CDR3 is 15 residues. The CDR3 sequence: CASSNLAGGHNEQFF. The CDR3 DNA is TGTGCCAGCAGCAATCTAGCGGGGGGGCACAATGAGCAGTTCTTC.

This clonotype has more than one count but fewer than ten. The J gene is TRBJ1-1, the V gene TRBV6-5; TRBD1 matches at 9 bases. The CDR3 sequence is 15 residues long. Losses at the gene ends were 0 bases for V and 5 bases for J; bases not matched to a gene: 4. Germline loops: CDR1 MNHEY, CDR2 SVGAGI. CDR3: CASSYSYRGQTEAFF. The CDR3 DNA sequence: TGTGCCAGCAGTTACTCGTACAGGGGGCAGACTGAAGCTTTCTTT.